The 30 T cell receptor beta chains reported below all come from one sample, sequenced in a study of shared clonotypes between healthy human individuals. Profiling relied on immunoSEQ multiplex PCR, and the TCRdb table lists in-frame clones only, not all of them. Of about 460,000 clones in the sample, roughly three quarters were seen once. Sequenced sample: PBMCs. All receptors come from a woman aged 40 to 49 in good health. Some clones in this sample may be carry-over from other donors' samples.

This chain uses TRBV6-4 with TRBJ2-6; possible D gene TRBD2, 5 bases. CDR1 is MRHNA, CDR2 SNTAGT, per germline. The CDR3 length is 18 residues. V lost 5 bases, J lost 4 bases, and 21 bases lay in between. The CDR3 protein is CASSPGGFAGSGANVLTF. CDR3 bases: TGTGCCAGCAGTCCCGGAGGTTTTGCTGGCTCCGGGGCCAACGTCCTGACTTTC.

This chain uses TRBV28 with TRBJ2-3; D gene unclear. From germline, CDR1 is MDHEN and CDR2 SYDVKM. Deletions cut 3 bases from V and 2 bases from J, with 6 bases between. This CDR3 contains 13 residues. CDR3 nucleotide sequence: TGTGCCAGCAGTTTTAGCTCCACAGATACGCAGTATTTT. Encoded protein: CASSFSSTDTQYF. The full variable domain, rest sourced from reference TRBV28 and TRBJ2-3, is DVKVTQSSRYLVKRTGEKVFLECVQDMDHENMFWYRQDPGLGLRLIYFSYDVKMKEKGDIPEGYSVSREKKERFSLILESASTNQTSMYLCASSFSSTDTQYFGPGTRLTVL.

The rearrangement joins TRBV7-3 to TRBJ2-5, with TRBD2 identical over 10 bases. CDR1 and CDR2 (germline): SGHTA, FQGTGA. Trimming at V came to 5 bases and at J to 2 bases, leaving 5 bases not matched to a gene. The length of the CDR3 is 15 residues. The CDR3 loop is CASSQTSGLQETQYF. CDR3 sequence (DNA): TGTGCCAGCAGCCAGACTAGCGGGCTACAAGAGACCCAGTACTTC.

V gene TRBV2 combines with J gene TRBJ2-5, with D possibly matching TRBD2 (5 bases). The DNA end is more similar to TRBJ2-7, so the J call may be wrong. The CDR3 extends over 13 amino acids. Looked up from germline, CDR1 is SNHLY and CDR2 is FYNNEI. CDR3 protein: CASSGGRGLEQYF. The CDR3 DNA reads as TGTGCCAGCAGTGGCGGTCGGGGTCTCGAGCAGTACTTC.

The rearrangement links TRBV7-2 to TRBJ2-1, with TRBD2 matching over 7 bases. CDR1 is SGHTA and CDR2 is FQGNSA in the germline V gene. The ends lost 5 bases at V and 0 bases at J; junction bases unmatched: 7. The CDR3 has 16 amino acids. CDR3 protein: CASSRIAGLSYNEQFF. CDR3 DNA: TGTGCCAGCAGCCGAATAGCGGGCCTCTCCTACAATGAGCAGTTCTTC.

As for this clone: A read error likely explains this, since a far larger clone differs by one base. The gene calls are TRBV30 and TRBJ2-7; 9 bases fit TRBD2. V shed 3 bases, J shed 6 bases, and the junction held 9 bases outside the gene matches. The CDR3 length is 14 residues. CDR1 and CDR2 from the germline V gene are GTSNPN and SVGIG (reference sequence). The CDR3 loop reads CAWRPRREGREQYF. The DNA of the CDR3 is TGTGCCTGGAGGCCCCGGCGGGAGGGCCGCGAGCAGTACTTC.

J is TRBJ2-1 and V is TRBV28; D is possibly TRBD2 (6 bases). CDR1 and CDR2 from the germline V gene are MDHEN and SYDVKM. V dropped 6 bases and J dropped 4 bases, with 22 bases sitting between them. CDR3 size: 17 residues. CDR3 in amino acids: CASSTPVAVGLYNEQFF. In nucleotides, the CDR3 is TGTGCCAGCAGCACCCCGGTAGCGGTGGGGTTATACAATGAGCAGTTCTTC.

This rearrangement joins TRBV18 to TRBJ2-1, with unresolved D. Germline V gene data show CDR1 as KGHSH and CDR2 as LQKENI. This CDR3 spans 15 amino acids. Trimming cost V 2 bases and J 0 bases, with 8 bases left between them. The chain's CDR3 is CASSPESSSYNEQFF. The CDR3 nucleotides are TGTGCCAGCTCACCAGAGTCAAGCTCCTACAATGAGCAGTTCTTC.

The chain carries TRBV10-2 and TRBJ2-7; D is unresolved. V lost 7 bases and J lost 6, with 25 bases in between. Germline CDR1 and CDR2: WSHSY and SAAADI. This CDR3 has 16 residues. In nucleotides, the CDR3 is TGCGCCAGCAAGAGAAGCATAGGGAAGACTCCAGCCGAGCAGTACTTC. Its protein is CASKRSIGKTPAEQYF.

The chain has TRBV5-1 and TRBJ2-1, with a possible D match to TRBD2 (5 bases). Germline-derived CDR1 and CDR2 are SGHRS and YFSETQ. Trimming cost V 1 base and J 5 bases, with 10 bases left between them. The CDR3 runs 14 residues. The CDR3 DNA reads as TGCGCCAGCAGCTTGCGCCGGGAAAACAATGAGCAGTTCTTC. Encoded protein: CASSLRRENNEQFF. The entire variable domain, with the rest obtained from reference TRBV5-1 and TRBJ2-1, is as follows: KAGVTQTPRYLIKTRGQQVTLSCSPISGHRSVSWYQQTPGQGLQFLFEYFSETQRNKGNFPGRFSGRQFSNSRSEMNVSTLELGDSALYLCASSLRRENNEQFFGPGTRLTVL.

This clone appeared many times. The V and J genes are TRBV4-3 and TRBJ2-5, with D possibly being TRBD1 (5 bases). The DNA matches TRBJ2-7 better at its end, which makes the J call doubtful. The germline V gene has CDR1 LGHNA and CDR2 YSLEER. The CDR3 has 13 amino acids. The CDR3 DNA reads as TGCGCCAGCAGCCAAGATTGGGGCGTCGAGCAGTACTTC. Its protein product is CASSQDWGVEQYF.

This sequence joins TRBV5-1 and TRBJ2-1, with D perhaps matching TRBD2 (5 bases). Trimming shortened V by 0 bases and J by 0 bases, and 13 bases separated the two germline ends. Germline CDR1 and CDR2: SGHRS and YFSETQ. The CDR3 runs to 17 residues. The CDR3 protein is CASSLGLARTSYNEQFF. The DNA for the CDR3 is TGCGCCAGCAGCTTGGGCTTAGCGAGAACCTCCTACAATGAGCAGTTCTTC.

This clone was picked up many times. The chain carries TRBV28 and TRBJ2-2, with 11 bases identical to TRBD1. After removal of 7 bases from V and 7 bases from J, the junction contained 8 bases not matched to a gene. CDR3 size: 15 residues. Per germline, CDR1 MDHEN and CDR2 SYDVKM. The CDR3 reads CASKIGTGGGGELFF. CDR3 bases: TGTGCCAGCAAAATCGGGACAGGGGGTGGCGGGGAGCTGTTTTTT.

The J gene is TRBJ1-4, the V gene TRBV2, with no clear D. The CDR3 is 15 residues long. V shed 7 bases and J shed 5 bases, with 17 bases lying between them. CDR1 is SNHLY and CDR2 is FYNNEI in the germline V gene. The CDR3 DNA reads as TGTGCCAGCAATCGGGCCCCGGGAGAGAATGAAAAACTGTTTTTT. It encodes CASNRAPGENEKLFF.

The J gene is TRBJ1-4, the V gene TRBV28, with TRBD1 as a possible D gene (5 bases). Germline V gives CDR1 MDHEN, CDR2 SYDVKM. Between the trimmed V and J ends, which lost 6 bases and 7 bases, there was a span of 18 bases. The CDR3 totals 15 residues. CDR3: CASSRQTGGVEKLFF. In nucleotides, the CDR3 is TGTGCCAGCAGCCGGCAAACGGGGGGGGTTGAAAAACTGTTTTTT. Full variable domain (outside the CDR3, taken from reference TRBV28 and TRBJ1-4): DVKVTQSSRYLVKRTGEKVFLECVQDMDHENMFWYRQDPGLGLRLIYFSYDVKMKEKGDIPEGYSVSREKKERFSLILESASTNQTSMYLCASSRQTGGVEKLFFGSGTQLSVL.

The genes are TRBV28 and TRBJ1-2, with TRBD1 matching 10 bases. The CDR3 contains 14 residues. With 6 bases clipped from V and 1 base from J, the junction kept 2 bases outside the gene matches. Germline CDR1 reads MDHEN; CDR2 reads SYDVKM. The CDR3 nucleotides read TGTGCCAGCAGCTGGACAGGGGGTAACTATGGCTACACCTTC. Protein sequence: CASSWTGGNYGYTF.

The count of this clone is one. The chain joins TRBV9 to TRBJ2-7, with D unresolved. Germline V CDR1 and CDR2: SGDLS, YYNGEE. The CDR3 contains 13 residues. Deletions cut 0 bases from V and 5 bases from J, with 9 bases between. As DNA, the CDR3 is TGTGCCAGCAGCGTAGCCCCATGGCACGAGCAGTACTTC. This gives the protein CASSVAPWHEQYF.

This clone was recorded a few times. The V gene is TRBV25-1, the J gene TRBJ1-5; D ambiguous. Trimming shortened V by 4 bases and J by 0 bases, and 7 bases separated the two germline ends. Germline values: CDR1 MGHDK, CDR2 SYGVNS. This CDR3 region has 14 residues. CDR3 nucleotides: TGTGCCAGCAGTGCTAATTATAGCAATCAGCCCCAGCATTTT. This encodes CASSANYSNQPQHF.

Ten or more counts support this clone. V gene TRBV5-4 combines with J gene TRBJ2-5; 7 bases fit TRBD1. The germline gives CDR1 SGHNT, CDR2 YYREEE (reference sequence). This CDR3 contains 14 residues. J was trimmed by 9 bases and V by 0 bases; bases with no gene match: 8. This CDR3 is CASSLASPQGAQYF. The CDR3 region has the DNA TGTGCCAGCAGCTTGGCATCGCCGCAGGGGGCCCAGTACTTC.

The chain has TRBV5-4 and TRBJ1-1, with D unclear. The V gene lost 0 bases and the J gene lost 2 bases, with 8 bases spanning the gap. CDR1 SGHNT and CDR2 YYREEE come from the germline V gene (reference sequence). This CDR3 comprises 14 residues. The chain's CDR3 is CASSLVSANTEAFF. As DNA, the CDR3 is TGTGCCAGCAGCTTGGTCTCAGCCAACACTGAAGCTTTCTTT.

J is TRBJ2-7 and V is TRBV28, with D perhaps TRBD1 (6 bases). The germline V gene encodes CDR1 MDHEN and CDR2 SYDVKM. The CDR3 is made up of 17 amino acids. Deletions cut 8 bases from V and 1 base from J, with 24 bases between. CDR3 DNA sequence: TGTGCCAGCGGGGACATCGGGTACACCCCTAGATCCTACGAGCAGTACTTC. Protein sequence: CASGDIGYTPRSYEQYF.

Comments on this clone: At one end, the junction sequence differs from germline, possibly due to a read error. V gene TRBV4-1 combines with J gene TRBJ2-7, with a weak D call TRBD1 (6 bases). Germline-derived CDR1 and CDR2 are MGHRA and YSYEKL. This CDR3 has 14 amino acids. The CDR3 bases are TGTGCCAGCAGCTTGGGGGCAGGGTTGGGCGAGCAGTACTTC. This sequence encodes CASSLGAGLGEQYF.

CDR3 sequence (DNA): TGTGCCAGCAGCGGGGGAGGACAGGGTTTGTCCTACAATGAGCAGTTCTTC. It encodes CASSGGGQGLSYNEQFF. V is TRBV9 and J is TRBJ2-1; 8 positions agree with TRBD1. The CDR3 has 17 amino acids. Germline trimming cut 3 bases from V and 1 base from J; bases unmatched to any gene: 9. Germline V gene sequence: CDR1 SGDLS, CDR2 YYNGEE.

DNA of the CDR3: TGTGCCAGTTCCCGGGACCCGACCTACGAGCAGTACTTC. The encoded protein is CASSRDPTYEQYF. This chain uses TRBV18 with TRBJ2-7, with D possibly called TRBD1 or TRBD2 (5 bases each). The CDR3 spans 13 residues. Germline V gene lookup returns CDR1 KGHSH and CDR2 LQKENI. Trimming left V 9 bases short and J 2 bases short, with 14 bases between.

On this clone itself: A far larger clone is one nucleotide away, so this likely arose from a read error. The chain employs TRBV30 and TRBJ2-7; tentative D call: TRBD2 (5 bases). The CDR3 covers 15 residues. Germline CDR1 GTSNPN, CDR2 SVGIG (reference sequence). CDR3 DNA sequence: TGTGCCTGGAGTGTCGGGCTAGCCGGCGCCTACAAGCAGTACTTC. Translated, it gives CAWSVGLAGAYKQYF. Drawing the rest from reference TRBV30 and TRBJ2-7, the complete variable domain is SQTIHQWPATLVQPVGSPLSLECTVEGTSNPNLYWYRQAAGRGLQLLFYSVGIGQISSEVPQNLSASRPQDRQFILSSKKLLLSDSGFYLCAWSVGLAGAYKQYFGPGTRLTVT.

The chain is built from TRBV2 and TRBJ1-5, with D tentatively TRBD1 (6 bases). Germline CDR1 is SNHLY and CDR2 is FYNNEI. V was trimmed by 1 base and J by 8 bases, leaving 24 bases between them. The CDR3 runs to 18 residues. CDR3 in amino acids: CASSEDLGGRLQIEPQHF. The CDR3, as DNA: TGTGCCAGCAGTGAAGACTTGGGGGGGCGACTTCAAATCGAGCCCCAGCATTTT.

The chain carries TRBV6-6 and TRBJ2-3; TRBD2 matches at 10 bases. This CDR3 contains 14 residues. Germline V CDR1 and CDR2: MNHNY, SVGAGI (reference sequence). Trimming removed 5 bases from V and 4 bases from J; junction bases left unmatched: 3. The CDR3 protein is CASSPSGRADTQYF. CDR3 nucleotide sequence: TGTGCCAGCAGTCCTAGCGGGAGAGCAGATACGCAGTATTTT.

The chain has TRBV7-2 and TRBJ1-1; D gene uncertain. The V gene lost 4 bases and the J gene lost 5 bases, with 14 bases spanning the gap. The germline V gene encodes CDR1 SGHTA and CDR2 FQGNSA. The CDR3 has 14 residues. CDR3 sequence (DNA): TGTGCCAGCAGCTCTTTAGTAGGATCGACTGAAGCTTTCTTT. This sequence encodes CASSSLVGSTEAFF.

V gene TRBV5-6 combines with J gene TRBJ1-5, with TRBD1 matching 10 bases. Germline CDR1 is SGHDT and CDR2 is YYEEEE. V gave up 3 bases and J gave up 4 bases; unmatched junction bases: 1. This CDR3 spans 14 amino acids. The CDR3 nucleotides read TGTGCCAGCAGCTGGACAGGGGGGAATCAGCCCCAGCATTTT. Translation gives CASSWTGGNQPQHF.

The chain carries TRBV28 and TRBJ2-1, with D uncertain. This CDR3 region has 13 residues. The ends were cut back, 1 base at V and 7 bases at J, with 8 bases in the middle. Germline V gene lookup returns CDR1 MDHEN and CDR2 SYDVKM. The CDR3 region has the DNA TGTGCCAGCAGTTTATCGGGCCCTAATGAGCAGTTCTTC. This gives the protein CASSLSGPNEQFF.